The clone carrying this T cell receptor (beta chain) was seen more than once but under ten times. Its antigen is unidentified. Each CDR3 protein is one row after TCRdb ran MiXCR on the 5' RACE reads. The sample shows around 200,000 distinct CDR3 sequences, around 9.1% of them seen only once. The sample originates from a study of T-cell memory formation after mild COVID-19. At the level of the study: Clusters of TCRs were largely donor specific.

Germline lookup yields CDR1 SGHTA and CDR2 FQGNSA. The CDR3 spans 16 residues. Germline trimming cut 2 bases from V and 5 bases from J; bases unmatched to any gene: 7. Findings of the study overall: The appearance of some responding clones in pre-infection memory suggested that cross-reactive memory joined. Researchers report contracting CD4+ clones mostly in CM and EM, with CD8+ clones in EMRA.

This sequence originates from a man aged 18 to 29 who had mild COVID-19 (a few samples of this study predate the infection). Cell type and time point are not known. The rearrangement links TRBV7-2 to TRBJ2-2; 8 bases line up with TRBD2. Sample: PBMCs or a T cell subset sorted from them (not recorded which). The CDR3 bases are TGTGCCAGCAGCTTATCACCGGGGGGGCGTACCGGGGAGCTGTTTTTT. Protein: CASSLSPGGRTGELFF.